This T cell receptor (beta chain) was captured by sequencing in a study of vaccination and CD4 T cells after COVID-19. Cultured CD4+ T cell DNA underwent sequencing with the Oncomine TCR Beta short-read assay. TCRdb re-derived calls from the PCR reads in MiXCR, one entry per CDR3 protein. The data hold nearly 15,000 distinct CDR3 sequences, with roughly 74% observed a single time. With regard to this clonotype: Its antigen is as yet unknown.

Documented treatment: roughly ten-day PBMC culture with coronavirus spike peptide pools or control peptides (ViraFEST assay). Antigen-specific T cell expansion with peptide pools preceded TCR sequencing in the ViraFEST approach. Fresh replacement IL-2 medium substituted for half the medium on days 3 and 7. CD4+ T cells were isolated by negative selection after more than eight days of culture. The germline V gene encodes CDR1 WNHNN and CDR2 SYGVQD (reference sequence). The V gene end was trimmed by 2 bases and the J gene end by 5 bases; junction bases not matched to a gene: 10. CDR3 length equals 16 residues.

This chain uses TRBV10-1 with TRBJ2-5; the match to TRBD1 covers 8 bases. The material sequenced was CD4+ T cells from blood, cultured in vitro, taken after SARS-CoV-2 vaccination. The clonotype was recovered from a human donor who received a COVID-19 vaccine. The CDR3 DNA reads as TGCGCCAGCAGTGAGGTGACAGGGGAGGTGGGGGAGACCCAGTACTTC. Protein sequence: CASSEVTGEVGETQYF.